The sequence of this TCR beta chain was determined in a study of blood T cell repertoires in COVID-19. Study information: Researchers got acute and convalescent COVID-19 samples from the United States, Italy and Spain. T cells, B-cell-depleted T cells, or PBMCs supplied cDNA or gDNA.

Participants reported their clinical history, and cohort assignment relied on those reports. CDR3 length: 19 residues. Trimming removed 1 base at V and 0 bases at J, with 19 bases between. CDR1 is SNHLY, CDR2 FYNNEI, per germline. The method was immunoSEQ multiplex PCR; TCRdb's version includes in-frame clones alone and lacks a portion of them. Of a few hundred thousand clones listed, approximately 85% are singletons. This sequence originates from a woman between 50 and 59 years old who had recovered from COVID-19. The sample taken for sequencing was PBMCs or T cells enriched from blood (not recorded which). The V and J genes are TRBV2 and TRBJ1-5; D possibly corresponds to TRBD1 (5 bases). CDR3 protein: CASSEGGLGVIGSNQPQHF. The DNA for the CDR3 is TGTGCCAGCAGTGAAGGGGGACTTGGGGTAATCGGTAGCAATCAGCCCCAGCATTTT.